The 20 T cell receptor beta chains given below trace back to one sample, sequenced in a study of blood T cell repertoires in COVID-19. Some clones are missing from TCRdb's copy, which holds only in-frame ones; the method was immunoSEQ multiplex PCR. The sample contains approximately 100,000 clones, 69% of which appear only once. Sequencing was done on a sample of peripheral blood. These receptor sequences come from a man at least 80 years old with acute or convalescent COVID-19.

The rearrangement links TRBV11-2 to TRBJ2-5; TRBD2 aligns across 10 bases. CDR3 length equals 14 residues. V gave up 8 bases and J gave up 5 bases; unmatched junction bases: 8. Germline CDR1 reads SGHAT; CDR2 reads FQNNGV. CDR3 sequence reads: CASALAGAGETQYF. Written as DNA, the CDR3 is TGTGCCAGCGCCCTAGCGGGGGCGGGGGAGACCCAGTACTTC. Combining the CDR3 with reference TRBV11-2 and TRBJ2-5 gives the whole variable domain EAGVAQSPRYKIIEKRQSVAFWCNPISGHATLYWYQQILGQGPKLLIQFQNNGVVDDSQLPKDRFSAERLKGVDSTLKIQPAKLEDSAVYLCASALAGAGETQYFGPGTRLLVL.

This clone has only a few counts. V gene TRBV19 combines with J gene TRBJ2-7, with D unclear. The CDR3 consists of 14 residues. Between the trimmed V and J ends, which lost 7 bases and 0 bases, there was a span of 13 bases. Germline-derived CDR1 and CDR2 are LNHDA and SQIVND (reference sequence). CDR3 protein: CASKEQPSSYEQYF. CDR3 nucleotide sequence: TGTGCCAGTAAAGAACAGCCATCCTCCTACGAGCAGTACTTC.

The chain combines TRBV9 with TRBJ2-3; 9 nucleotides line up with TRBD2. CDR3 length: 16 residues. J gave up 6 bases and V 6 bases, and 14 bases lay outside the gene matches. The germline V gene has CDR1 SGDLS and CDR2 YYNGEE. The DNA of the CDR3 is TGTGCCAGCACTAGCGGGGTGAGGGTGGCTGCCGATACGCAGTATTTT. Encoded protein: CASTSGVRVAADTQYF.

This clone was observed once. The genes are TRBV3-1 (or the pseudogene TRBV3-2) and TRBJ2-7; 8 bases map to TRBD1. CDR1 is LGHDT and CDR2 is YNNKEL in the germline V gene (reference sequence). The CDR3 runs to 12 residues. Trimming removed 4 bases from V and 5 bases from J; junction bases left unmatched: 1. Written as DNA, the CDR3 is TGTGCCAGCAGCCGGACAGGGCACGAGCAGTACTTC. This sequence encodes CASSRTGHEQYF.

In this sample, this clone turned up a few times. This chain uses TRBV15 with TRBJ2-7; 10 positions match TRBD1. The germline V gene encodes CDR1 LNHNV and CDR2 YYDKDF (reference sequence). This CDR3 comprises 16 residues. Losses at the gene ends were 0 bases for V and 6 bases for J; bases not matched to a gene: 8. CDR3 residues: CATSREAPGQGFEQYF. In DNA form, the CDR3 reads TGTGCCACCAGCAGAGAAGCCCCGGGACAGGGGTTCGAGCAGTACTTC. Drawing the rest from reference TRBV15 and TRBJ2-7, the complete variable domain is DAMVIQNPRYQVTQFGKPVTLSCSQTLNHNVMYWYQQKSSQAPKLLFHYYDKDFNNEADTPDNFQSRRPNTSFCFLDIRSPGLGDTAMYLCATSREAPGQGFEQYFGPGTRLTVT.

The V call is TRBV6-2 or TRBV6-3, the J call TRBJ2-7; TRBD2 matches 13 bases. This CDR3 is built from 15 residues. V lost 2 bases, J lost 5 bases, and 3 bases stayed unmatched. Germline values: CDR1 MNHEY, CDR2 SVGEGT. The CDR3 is CASSYGTSGTNEQYF. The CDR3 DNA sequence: TGTGCCAGCAGTTACGGGACTAGCGGGACCAACGAGCAGTACTTC.

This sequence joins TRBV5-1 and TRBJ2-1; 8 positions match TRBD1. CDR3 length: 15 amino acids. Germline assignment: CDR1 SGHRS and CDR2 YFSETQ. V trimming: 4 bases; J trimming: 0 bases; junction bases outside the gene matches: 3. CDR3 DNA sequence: TGCGCCAGCAGCCCTACAGGGGGCTCCTACAATGAGCAGTTCTTC. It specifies CASSPTGGSYNEQFF.

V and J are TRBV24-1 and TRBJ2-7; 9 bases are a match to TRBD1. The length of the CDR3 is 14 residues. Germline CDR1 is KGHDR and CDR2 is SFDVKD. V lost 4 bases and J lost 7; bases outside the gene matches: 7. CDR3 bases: TGTGCCACCAGTGAGCGGACAGGGGTCGGGGAGCAGTACTTC. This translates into CATSERTGVGEQYF.

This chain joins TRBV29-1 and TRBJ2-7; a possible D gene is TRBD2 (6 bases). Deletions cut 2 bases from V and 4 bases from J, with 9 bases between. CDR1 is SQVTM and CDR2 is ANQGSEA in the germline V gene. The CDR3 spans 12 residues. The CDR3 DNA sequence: TGCAGCGTTGAATTAGGGAGGTACGAGCAGTACTTC. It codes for CSVELGRYEQYF.

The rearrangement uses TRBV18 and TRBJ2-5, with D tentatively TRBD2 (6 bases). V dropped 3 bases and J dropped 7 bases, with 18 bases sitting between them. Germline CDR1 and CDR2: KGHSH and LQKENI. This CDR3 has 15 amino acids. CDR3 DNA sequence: TGTGCCAGCTCACCCCCCGCTAGCGACCCAGGGACCCAGTACTTC. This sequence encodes CASSPPASDPGTQYF.

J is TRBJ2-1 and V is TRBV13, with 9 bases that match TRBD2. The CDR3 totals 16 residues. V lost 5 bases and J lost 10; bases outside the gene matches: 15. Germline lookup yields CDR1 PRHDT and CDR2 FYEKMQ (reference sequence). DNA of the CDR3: TGTGCCAGCAGCCCTCGTAGAGGCGGGAGGGTTGGCGAGCAGTTCTTC. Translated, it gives CASSPRRGGRVGEQFF. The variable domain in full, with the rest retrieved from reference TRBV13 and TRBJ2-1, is AAGVIQSPRHLIKEKRETATLKCYPIPRHDTVYWYQQGPGQDPQFLISFYEKMQSDKGSIPDRFSAQQFSDYHSELNMSSLELGDSALYFCASSPRRGGRVGEQFFGPGTRLTVL.

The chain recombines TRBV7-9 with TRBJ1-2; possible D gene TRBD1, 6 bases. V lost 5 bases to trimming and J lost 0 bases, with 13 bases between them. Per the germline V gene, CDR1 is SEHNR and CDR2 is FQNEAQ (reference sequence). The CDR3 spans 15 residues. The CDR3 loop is CASSLTGPANYGYTF. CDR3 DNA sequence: TGTGCCAGCAGCCTAACAGGGCCAGCTAACTATGGCTACACCTTC.

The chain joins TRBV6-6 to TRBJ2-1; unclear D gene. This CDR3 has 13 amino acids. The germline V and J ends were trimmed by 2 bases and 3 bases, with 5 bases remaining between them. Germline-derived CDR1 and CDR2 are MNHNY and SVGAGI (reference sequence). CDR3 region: CASSYTSYNEQFF. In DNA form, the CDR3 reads TGTGCCAGCAGTTACACAAGCTACAATGAGCAGTTCTTC.

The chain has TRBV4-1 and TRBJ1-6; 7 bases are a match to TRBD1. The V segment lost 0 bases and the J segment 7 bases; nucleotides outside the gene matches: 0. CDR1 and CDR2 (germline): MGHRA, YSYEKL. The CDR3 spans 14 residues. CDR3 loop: CASSQETGNSPLHF. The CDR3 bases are TGCGCCAGCAGCCAAGAGACAGGGAATTCACCCCTCCACTTT.

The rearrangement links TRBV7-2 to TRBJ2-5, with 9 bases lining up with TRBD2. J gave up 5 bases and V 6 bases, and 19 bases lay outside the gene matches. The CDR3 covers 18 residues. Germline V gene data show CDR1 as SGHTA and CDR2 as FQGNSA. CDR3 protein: CASSPRARASGAGETQYF. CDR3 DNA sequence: TGTGCCAGCAGTCCTAGGGCTCGAGCTAGCGGGGCGGGTGAGACCCAGTACTTC.

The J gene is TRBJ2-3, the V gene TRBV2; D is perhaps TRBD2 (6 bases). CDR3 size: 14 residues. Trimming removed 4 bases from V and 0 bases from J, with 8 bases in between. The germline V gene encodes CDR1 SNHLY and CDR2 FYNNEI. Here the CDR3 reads CASSGLASTDTQYF. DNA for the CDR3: TGTGCCAGCAGTGGGCTAGCGAGCACAGATACGCAGTATTTT.

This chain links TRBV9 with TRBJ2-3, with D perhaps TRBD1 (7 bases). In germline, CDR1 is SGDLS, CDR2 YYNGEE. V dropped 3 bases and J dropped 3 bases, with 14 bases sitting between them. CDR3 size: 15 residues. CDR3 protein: CASSAGVRGTDTQYF. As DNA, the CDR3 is TGTGCCAGCAGCGCGGGAGTCAGGGGGACAGATACGCAGTATTTT. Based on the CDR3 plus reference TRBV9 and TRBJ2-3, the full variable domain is DSGVTQTPKHLITATGQRVTLRCSPRSGDLSVYWYQQSLDQGLQFLIQYYNGEERAKGNILERFSAQQFPDLHSELNLSSLELGDSALYFCASSAGVRGTDTQYFGPGTRLTVL.

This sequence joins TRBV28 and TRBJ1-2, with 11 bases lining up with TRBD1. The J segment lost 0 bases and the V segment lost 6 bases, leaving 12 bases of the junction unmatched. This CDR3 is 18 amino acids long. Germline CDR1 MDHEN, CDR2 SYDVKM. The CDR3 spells CASSEFLGQGDTNYGYTF. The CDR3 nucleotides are TGTGCCAGCAGCGAATTTTTGGGACAGGGGGATACTAACTATGGCTACACCTTC.

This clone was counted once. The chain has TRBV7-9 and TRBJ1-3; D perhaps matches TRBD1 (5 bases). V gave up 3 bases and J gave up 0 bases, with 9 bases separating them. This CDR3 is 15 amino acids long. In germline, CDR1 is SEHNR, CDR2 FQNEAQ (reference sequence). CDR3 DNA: TGTGCCAGCAGCTTGGGGCAGAACTCTGGAAACACCATATATTTT. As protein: CASSLGQNSGNTIYF.

The CDR3 is CASSLEGLSLNTGELFF. CDR3 in DNA: TGTGCCAGCAGTTTAGAGGGCCTCAGCCTGAACACCGGGGAGCTGTTTTTT. The gene calls are TRBV28 and TRBJ2-2; a weak D match, TRBD2 (5 bases). The germline V gene encodes CDR1 MDHEN and CDR2 SYDVKM. V shed 2 bases and J shed 1 base, with 14 bases lying between them. This CDR3 region has 17 residues.